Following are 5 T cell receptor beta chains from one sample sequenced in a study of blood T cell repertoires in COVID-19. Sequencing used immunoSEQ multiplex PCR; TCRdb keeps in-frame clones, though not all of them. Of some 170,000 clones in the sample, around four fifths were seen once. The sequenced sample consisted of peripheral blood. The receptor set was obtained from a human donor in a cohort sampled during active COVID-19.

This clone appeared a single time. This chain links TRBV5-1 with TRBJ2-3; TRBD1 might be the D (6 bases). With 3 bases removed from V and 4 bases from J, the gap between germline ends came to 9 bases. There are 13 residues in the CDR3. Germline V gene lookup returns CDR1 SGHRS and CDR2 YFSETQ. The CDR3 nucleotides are TGCGCCAGCAGCTCTTGGGGGCCAGATACGCAGTATTTT. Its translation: CASSSWGPDTQYF.

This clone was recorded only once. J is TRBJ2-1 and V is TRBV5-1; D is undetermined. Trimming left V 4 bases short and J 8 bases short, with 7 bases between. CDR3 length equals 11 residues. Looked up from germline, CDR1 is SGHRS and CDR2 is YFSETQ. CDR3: CASSEEYEQFF. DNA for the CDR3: TGCGCCAGCAGCGAAGAGTATGAGCAGTTCTTC.

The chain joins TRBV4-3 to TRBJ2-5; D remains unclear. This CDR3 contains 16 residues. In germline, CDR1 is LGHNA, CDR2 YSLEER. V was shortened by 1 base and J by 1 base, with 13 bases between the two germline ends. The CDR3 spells CASSQGLAVFQETQYF. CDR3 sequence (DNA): TGCGCCAGCAGCCAAGGTCTGGCGGTCTTCCAAGAGACCCAGTACTTC.

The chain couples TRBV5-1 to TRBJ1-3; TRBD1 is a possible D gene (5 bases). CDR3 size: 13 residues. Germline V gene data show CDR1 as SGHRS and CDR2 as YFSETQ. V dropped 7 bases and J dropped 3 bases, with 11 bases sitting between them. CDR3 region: CASAGGLGNTIYF. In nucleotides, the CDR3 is TGCGCCAGCGCGGGGGGTCTTGGAAACACCATATATTTT.

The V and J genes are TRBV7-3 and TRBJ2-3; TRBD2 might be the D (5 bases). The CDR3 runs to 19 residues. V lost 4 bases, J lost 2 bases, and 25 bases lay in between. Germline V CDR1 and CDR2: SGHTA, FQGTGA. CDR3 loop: CASSSPTAGKVDFTDTQYF. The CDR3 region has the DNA TGTGCCAGCAGCTCTCCAACCGCCGGGAAGGTGGATTTCACAGATACGCAGTATTTT.